Listed below are T cell receptor beta chains from one sample, sequenced in a study of blood T cell repertoires in COVID-19. The data were produced by immunoSEQ multiplex PCR, yet TCRdb's version contains in-frame clones alone and is incomplete. The sample lists about 300,000 clones; around 84% were seen once. The material sequenced was peripheral blood. The receptors come from a human donor with COVID-19, enrolled during active disease. The donor label of this sample is uncertain. CDR3s include the opening cysteine and the closing phenylalanine or tryptophan. Fields, in order: V gene, J gene, CDR3 protein.

>TRBV7-2|TRBJ2-5
CASSGDRGQETQYF
>TRBV5-1|TRBJ1-1
CASSPGQHTEAFF
>TRBV7-9|TRBJ2-7
CASSYSSYEQYF
>TRBV5-8|TRBJ2-1
CANNRAGYNEQFF
>TRBV2|TRBJ2-3
CASSDYGGRTDTQYF
>TRBV19|TRBJ1-2
CANSLGEFGTHPYGYTF
>TRBV11-2|TRBJ1-2
CASSSGVLTYGYTF
>TRBV5-1|TRBJ2-2
CASSLEGGGVTGELFF
>TRBV29-1|TRBJ1-2
CSVEDQGQGYTF
>TRBV19|TRBJ1-1
CASSFAPGTGNTEAFF
>TRBV10-3|TRBJ1-1
CAISREGDTEAFF
>TRBV5-1|TRBJ1-2
CASSPTGGSDPNYGYTF
>TRBV29-1|TRBJ1-1
CSVKGDETEAFF
>TRBV7-9|TRBJ1-3
CASSPDRGSGNTIYF
>TRBV9|TRBJ2-5
CASSSSTSPIETQYF
>TRBV19|TRBJ2-5
CASSMGLAGNQETQYF
>TRBV3-1/TRBV3-2|TRBJ2-3
CASSQASVGVDTQYF
>TRBV20-1|TRBJ2-7
CSASYDNPYEQYF
>TRBV5-6|TRBJ1-6
CASSLVGDRGPYSPLHF
>TRBV7-2|TRBJ2-2
CASSPRPPGNTGELFF
>TRBV7-3|TRBJ2-5
CASSPVAQETQYF
>TRBV4-3|TRBJ1-1
CASSLYRAHTEAFF
>TRBV6-1|TRBJ2-3
CASSDWDIEMGDTQYF
>TRBV9|TRBJ2-1
CASSPRLAGTYNEQFF
>TRBV10-2|TRBJ2-6
CASKQSSGANVLTF
>TRBV19|TRBJ1-5
CASSTTGGGNQPQHF
>TRBV6-5|TRBJ1-5
CASSYSGQGNQPQHF
>TRBV21-1|TRBJ2-4
CARASGQGAKNIQYF
>TRBV19|TRBJ1-1
CASSIETAGLPEAFF
>TRBV7-2|TRBJ1-1
CASRKVGQNTEAFF
>TRBV7-9|TRBJ2-1
CASSSELANEQFF
>TRBV5-1|TRBJ1-1
CASSLEGQNTEAFF
>TRBV7-2|TRBJ1-3
CASSLEGTTGNTIYF
>TRBV19|TRBJ2-1
CASSIARTGKSGEQFF
>TRBV28|TRBJ1-6
CASSPGAESPLHF